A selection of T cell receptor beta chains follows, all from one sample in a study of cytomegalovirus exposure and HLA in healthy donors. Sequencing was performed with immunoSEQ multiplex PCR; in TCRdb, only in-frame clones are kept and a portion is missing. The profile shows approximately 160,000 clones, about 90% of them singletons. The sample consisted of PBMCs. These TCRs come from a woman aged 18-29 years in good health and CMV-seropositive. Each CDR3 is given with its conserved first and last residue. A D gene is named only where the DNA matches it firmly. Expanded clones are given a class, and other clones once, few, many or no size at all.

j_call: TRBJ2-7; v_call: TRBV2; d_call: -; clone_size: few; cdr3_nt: TGTGCCAGCAGTGATTGGGAGGAGGCGTACGAGCAGTACTTC; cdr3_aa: CASSDWEEAYEQYF
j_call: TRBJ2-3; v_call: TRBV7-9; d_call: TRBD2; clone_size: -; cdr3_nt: TGTGCCAGCAGCTTAGCGACTAGCGGGGGGGCGAGATTCGTGGATACGCAGTATTTT; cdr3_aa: CASSLATSGGARFVDTQYF
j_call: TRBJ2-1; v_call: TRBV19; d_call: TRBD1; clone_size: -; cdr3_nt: TGTGCCAGTAGTATCCCGTCCCCAGGGGGCTCGGGTAGGGATGAGCAGTTCTTC; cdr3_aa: CASSIPSPGGSGRDEQFF
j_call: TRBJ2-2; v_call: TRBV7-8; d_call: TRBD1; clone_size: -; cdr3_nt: TGTGCCAGCAGCTTAGTACCCAGGGGGCGCGACACCGGGGAGCTGTTTTTT; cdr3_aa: CASSLVPRGRDTGELFF
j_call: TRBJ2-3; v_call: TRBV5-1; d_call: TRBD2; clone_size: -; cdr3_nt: TGCGCCAGCAGCTTCGGGACTAGCGGGAGTGGGACAGATACGCAGTATTTT; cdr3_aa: CASSFGTSGSGTDTQYF
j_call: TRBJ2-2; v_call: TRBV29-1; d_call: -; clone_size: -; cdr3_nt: TGCAGCTTCAGGGAAGCGAACACCAGGGAGCTGTTTTTT; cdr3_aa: CSFREANTRELFF
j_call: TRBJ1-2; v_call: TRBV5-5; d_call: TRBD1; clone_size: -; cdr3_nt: TGTGCCAGCAGCTTGCTGGAGGACAGGGGTCTAAGGGTCTATGGCTACACCTTC; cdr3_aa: CASSLLEDRGLRVYGYTF
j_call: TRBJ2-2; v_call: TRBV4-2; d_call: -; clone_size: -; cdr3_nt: TGTGCCAGCAGCCAAGATCAAACTCCGACCGGGGAGCTGTTTTTT; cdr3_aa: CASSQDQTPTGELFF
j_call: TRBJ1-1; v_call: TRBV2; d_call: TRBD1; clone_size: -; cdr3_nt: TGTGCCAGCAGTGGGGGACAGGGGAACACTGAAGCTTTCTTT; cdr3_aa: CASSGGQGNTEAFF
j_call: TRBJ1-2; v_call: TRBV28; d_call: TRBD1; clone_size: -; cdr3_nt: TGTGCCAGCAGCCCCCGGACAGGGGGAGTGAGCGGCTACACCTTC; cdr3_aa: CASSPRTGGVSGYTF
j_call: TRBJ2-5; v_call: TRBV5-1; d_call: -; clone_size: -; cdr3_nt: TGCGCCAGCAGCTTGGCCAGGCCCAACCAAGAGACCCAGTACTTC; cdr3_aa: CASSLARPNQETQYF
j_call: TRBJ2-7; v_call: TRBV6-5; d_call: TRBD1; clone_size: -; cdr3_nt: TGTGCCAGCAGCTTGGACAGGGGAGGCCCCTACGAGCAGTACTTC; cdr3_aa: CASSLDRGGPYEQYF
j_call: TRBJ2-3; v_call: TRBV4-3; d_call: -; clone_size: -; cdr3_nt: TGCGCCAGCAGCCAACGAGCGATTACAGATACGCAGTATTTT; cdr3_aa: CASSQRAITDTQYF
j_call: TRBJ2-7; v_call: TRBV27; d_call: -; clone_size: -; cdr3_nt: TGTGCCAGCAGTTTTAGGGGCTCCTACGAGCAGTACTTC; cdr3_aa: CASSFRGSYEQYF
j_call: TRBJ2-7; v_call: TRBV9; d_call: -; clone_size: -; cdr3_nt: TGTGCCAGCAGCGTAGAAGCGGGTGACGCCTACGAGCAGTACTTC; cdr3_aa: CASSVEAGDAYEQYF
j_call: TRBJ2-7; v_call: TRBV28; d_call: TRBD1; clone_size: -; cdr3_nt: TGTGCCAGCAGACAGGGGTCCCAGAGGGAGCAGTACTTC; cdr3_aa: CASRQGSQREQYF
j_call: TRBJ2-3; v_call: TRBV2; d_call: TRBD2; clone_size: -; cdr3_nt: TGTGCCAGCGGTCTAGCGGGAGGGGACCACCAAGGCACAGATACGCAGTATTTT; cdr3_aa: CASGLAGGDHQGTDTQYF
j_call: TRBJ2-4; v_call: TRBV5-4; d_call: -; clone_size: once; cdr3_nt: TGTGCCAGCAGCCTGGGGCGGCAGGGAAACATTCAGTACTTC; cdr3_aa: CASSLGRQGNIQYF
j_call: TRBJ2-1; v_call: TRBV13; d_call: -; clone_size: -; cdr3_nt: TGTGCCAGCAGCTTAGGAGTGATCGGGACTCCCGTAATCTTC; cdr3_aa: CASSLGVIGTPVIF
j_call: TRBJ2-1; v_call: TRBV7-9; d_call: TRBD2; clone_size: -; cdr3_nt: TGTGCCAGCAGCTGGAAGACTAGCGGGGGCGGAGAGTTCTTC; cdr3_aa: CASSWKTSGGGEFF
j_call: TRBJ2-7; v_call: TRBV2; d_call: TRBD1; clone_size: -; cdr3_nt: TGTGCCAGCAGTTCCGGGACAGGGGTTGTCGACGAGCAGTACTTC; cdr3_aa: CASSSGTGVVDEQYF
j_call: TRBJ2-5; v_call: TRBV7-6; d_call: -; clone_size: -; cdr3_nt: TGTGCCAGCAGCTTAGTCAGGGCAGAGACCCAGTACTTC; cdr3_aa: CASSLVRAETQYF
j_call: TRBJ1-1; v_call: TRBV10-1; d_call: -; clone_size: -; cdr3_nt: TGCGCCAGCAGTGAAGACAGGAACACTGAAGCTTTCTTT; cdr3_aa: CASSEDRNTEAFF
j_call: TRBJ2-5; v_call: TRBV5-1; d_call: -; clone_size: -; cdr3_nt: TGCGCCAGCAGCCCACTTTTGGGAGTCCAAGAGACCCAGTACTTC; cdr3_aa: CASSPLLGVQETQYF
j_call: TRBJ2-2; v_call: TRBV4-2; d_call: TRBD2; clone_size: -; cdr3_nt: TGTGCCAGCAGCCAAGATCCCCAGGTTTACGGGGGGGCCCTCGGGGAGCTGTTTTTT; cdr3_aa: CASSQDPQVYGGALGELFF
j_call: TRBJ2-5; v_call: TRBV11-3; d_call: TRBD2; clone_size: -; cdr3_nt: TGTGCCAGCAGCTTAAGCGGGGGGGCCAGTGAGACCCAGTACTTC; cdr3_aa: CASSLSGGASETQYF
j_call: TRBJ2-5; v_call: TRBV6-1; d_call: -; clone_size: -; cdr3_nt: TGTGCCGTACAGGGTTACGAGACCCAGTACTTC; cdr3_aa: CAVQGYETQYF
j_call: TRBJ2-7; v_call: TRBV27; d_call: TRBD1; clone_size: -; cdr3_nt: TGTGCCAGCAGTAAATTGGGCATCGGAATGGTGGCAGGGGGCGCGTACGAGCAGTACTTC; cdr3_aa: CASSKLGIGMVAGGAYEQYF
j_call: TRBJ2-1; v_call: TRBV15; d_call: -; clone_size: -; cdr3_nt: TGTGCCACCAGCCGAACGAGGGCTCAGCCTGGCAATGAGCAGTTCTTC; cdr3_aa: CATSRTRAQPGNEQFF
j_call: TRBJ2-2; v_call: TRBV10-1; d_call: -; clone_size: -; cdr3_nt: TGCGCCAGCAGTGAGTCTCGACGGGGGACCGGGGAGCTGTTTTTT; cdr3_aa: CASSESRRGTGELFF
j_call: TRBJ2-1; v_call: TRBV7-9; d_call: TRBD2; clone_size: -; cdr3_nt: TGTGCCAGCAGCGTAACTAGCGGTGGCCCCCACAATGAGCAGTTCTTC; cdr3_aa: CASSVTSGGPHNEQFF
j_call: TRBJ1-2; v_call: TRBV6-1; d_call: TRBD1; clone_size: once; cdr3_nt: TGTGCCAGCACCGGACAGGGGGGCCTCTATGGCTACACCTTC; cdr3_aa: CASTGQGGLYGYTF
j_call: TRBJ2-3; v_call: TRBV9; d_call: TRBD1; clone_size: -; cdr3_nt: TGTGCCAGCAGCGGACGGACAGGGGTCACAGATACGCAGTATTTT; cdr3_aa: CASSGRTGVTDTQYF
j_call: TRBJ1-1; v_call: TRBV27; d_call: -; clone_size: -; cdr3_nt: TGTGCCAGCAGTTCCCTGCGGACTCGCGAGGCTTTCTTT; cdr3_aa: CASSSLRTREAFF
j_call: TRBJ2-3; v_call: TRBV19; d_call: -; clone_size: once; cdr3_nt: TGTGCCAGTAGTATAGAGCCCCCAGGGGCGGGGGGCACAGATACGCAGTATTTT; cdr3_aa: CASSIEPPGAGGTDTQYF
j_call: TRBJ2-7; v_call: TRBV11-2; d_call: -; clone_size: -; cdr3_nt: TGTGCCAGCAGCTTCTCTGACAGAAACTACGAGCAGTACTTC; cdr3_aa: CASSFSDRNYEQYF
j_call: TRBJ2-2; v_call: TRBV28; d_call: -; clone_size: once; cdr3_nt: TGTGCCAGCAGTTTCGTCAGGGAAGACCCTACTGCGAACACCGGGGAGCTGTTTTTT; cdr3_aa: CASSFVREDPTANTGELFF
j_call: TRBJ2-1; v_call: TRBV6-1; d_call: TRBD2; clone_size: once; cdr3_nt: TGTGCCAGCGAGAGACTAGCGGGGTGGGAGCAGTTCTTC; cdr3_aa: CASERLAGWEQFF
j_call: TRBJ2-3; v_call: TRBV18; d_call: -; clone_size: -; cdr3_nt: TGTGCCAGCTCACCAGGAGTTTTCACAGATACGCAGTATTTT; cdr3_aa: CASSPGVFTDTQYF
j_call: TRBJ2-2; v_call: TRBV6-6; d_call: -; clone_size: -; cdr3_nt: TGTGCCAGCAGTCCTGAAAACCTAAGTGGGGAGCTGTTTTTT; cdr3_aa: CASSPENLSGELFF
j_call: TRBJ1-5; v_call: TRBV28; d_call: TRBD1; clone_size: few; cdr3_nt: TGTGCCAGCAGTTGGACAGGGGATAGCAATCAGCCCCAGCATTTT; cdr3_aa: CASSWTGDSNQPQHF
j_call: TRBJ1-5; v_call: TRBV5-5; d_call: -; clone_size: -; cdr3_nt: TGTGCCAGCAGCTTAAGGGGGTCCGGCAATCAGCCCCAGCATTTT; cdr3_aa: CASSLRGSGNQPQHF
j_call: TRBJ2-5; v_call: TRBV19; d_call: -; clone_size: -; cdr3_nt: TGTGCCACCCGCAAGATGGGACAAGGGATTGGGACCCAGTACTTC; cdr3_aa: CATRKMGQGIGTQYF
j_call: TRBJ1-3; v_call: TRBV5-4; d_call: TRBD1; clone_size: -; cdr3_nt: TGTGCCAGCAGCGAGGACAGGGGGAGAAACACCATATATTTT; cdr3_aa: CASSEDRGRNTIYF
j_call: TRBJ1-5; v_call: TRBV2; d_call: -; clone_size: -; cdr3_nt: TGTGCCAGCAGTGCCGACTCCAATCAGCCCCAGCATTTT; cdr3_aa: CASSADSNQPQHF
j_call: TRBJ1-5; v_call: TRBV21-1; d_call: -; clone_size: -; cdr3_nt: TGTGCCAGCAGCAAAGATGGCGACAGGCGTGAGCCCCAGCATTTT; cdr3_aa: CASSKDGDRREPQHF
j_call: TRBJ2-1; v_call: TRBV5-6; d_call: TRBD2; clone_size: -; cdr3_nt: TGTGCCAGCAGCTTCGGGACTAGCGGGGGGTTTGAGCAGTTCTTC; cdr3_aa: CASSFGTSGGFEQFF
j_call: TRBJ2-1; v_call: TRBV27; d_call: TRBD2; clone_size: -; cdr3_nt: TGTGCCAGTATGTTAGCGGGCAACTACAATGAGCAGTTCTTC; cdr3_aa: CASMLAGNYNEQFF
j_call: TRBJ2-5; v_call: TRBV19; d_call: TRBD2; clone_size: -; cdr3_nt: TGTGCTTCGAGACCTAGCGGGAGCGAGACCCAGTACTTC; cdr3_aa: CASRPSGSETQYF
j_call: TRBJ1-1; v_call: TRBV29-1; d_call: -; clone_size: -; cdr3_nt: TGCAGCGTTGACATGGACAGCTTGAACACTGAAGCTTTCTTT; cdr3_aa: CSVDMDSLNTEAFF
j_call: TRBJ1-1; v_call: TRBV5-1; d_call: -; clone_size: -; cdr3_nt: TGCGCCAGCGACAGTCAGGGAGGAGGCACTGAAGCTTTCTTT; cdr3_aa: CASDSQGGGTEAFF
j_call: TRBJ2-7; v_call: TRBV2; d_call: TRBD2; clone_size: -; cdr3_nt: TGTGCCAGCAGGGGACTAGCGGGAGTCTCCTACGAGCAGTACTTC; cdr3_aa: CASRGLAGVSYEQYF